This TCR beta chain comes out of a study of cytomegalovirus exposure and HLA in healthy donors. Both 60 Vbeta primers and 13 Jbeta primers went into the PCR. Study processing details: An analysis that came later counted roughly 87 million unique TCR beta chains, approximately 10 million shared. The data were produced by immunoSEQ multiplex PCR, yet TCRdb's version contains in-frame clones alone and is incomplete. That table is the source of V, J and clone size, and D and trimming were worked out from the DNA. The sample contains 180,000 or so clones, less than 80% of which appear only once. Details on this clone: As yet, its antigen is unknown.

The CDR3 runs 19 residues. CDR1 and CDR2 from the germline V gene are MNHEY and SMNVEV (reference sequence). With V trimmed by 0 bases and J by 0 bases, 9 bases remained unmatched. Points from the study as a whole: Later, TCR association rates were found to vary by HLA locus, highest for DRB1 and lowest for HLA-C. Reported performance of the classifier showed diagnosis of cytomegalovirus status with high specificity and sensitivity.

Sequenced input: PBMCs. This receptor was identified in a young man in good health and CMV-seronegative. This chain joins TRBV27 and TRBJ2-1; 9 positions agree with TRBD2. CDR3 in DNA: TGTGCCAGCAGTTTATCGGTAAGCGAGCGGGGGGACTCCTACAATGAGCAGTTCTTC. This sequence encodes CASSLSVSERGDSYNEQFF.